This TCR beta chain was profiled in a study of blood T cell repertoires in COVID-19. This CDR3 spans 14 amino acids. J was trimmed by 4 bases and V by 2 bases; bases with no gene match: 3. Germline lookup yields CDR1 ENHRY and CDR2 SYGVKD. Libraries were prepared by immunoSEQ multiplex PCR; TCRdb keeps only in-frame clonotypes and omits some of them. The table lists about 220,000 clones, under 90% of them singletons. Cohort placement rested on clinical history that participants reported themselves. This sequence joins TRBV10-3 and TRBJ1-1; TRBD1 agrees at 8 bases. The material sequenced was PBMCs or T cells enriched from blood (not recorded which). This receptor was identified in a woman aged 60 to 75 who had recovered from COVID-19. The CDR3 DNA reads TGTGCCATCAGTGAGGTCCAGGGGGCCACTGAAGCTTTCTTT. It specifies CAISEVQGATEAFF.